These 11 T cell receptor beta chains were sequenced from one sample in a study of shared clonotypes between healthy human individuals. Positive CCR7 selection of CD45RO-negative cells yielded the naive CD8 cells, and terminally differentiated effector memory CD45RA+ cells were excluded. The method was immunoSEQ multiplex PCR; TCRdb's version includes in-frame clones alone and lacks a portion of them. The repertoire holds under 850,000 clones, over 90% seen once, with more than 20% in the top ten. Sequences were obtained from naive CD8+ T cells sorted from blood. Every receptor here comes from a man aged 25-45 years in good health.

The chain is built from TRBV6-5 and TRBJ2-3; D is uncertain. The length of the CDR3 is 13 residues. CDR1 MNHEY and CDR2 SVGAGI come from the germline V gene. Trimming stripped 10 bases from V and 0 bases from J, with 11 bases between. The CDR3 DNA sequence: TGTGCCACGTCTAAGAGGAGCACAGATACGCAGTATTTT. This gives the protein CATSKRSTDTQYF.

The CDR3 loop reads CAAWTSGYNEQFF. CDR3 coding DNA: TGTGCCGCCTGGACTAGCGGTTACAATGAGCAGTTCTTC. The chain is built from TRBV7-9 and TRBJ2-1; 10 nucleotides line up with TRBD2. Germline trimming cut 11 bases from V and 4 bases from J; bases unmatched to any gene: 5. Germline V CDR1 and CDR2: SEHNR, FQNEAQ (reference sequence). The CDR3 runs 13 residues.

The gene calls are TRBV7-2 and TRBJ2-3; 10 bases fit TRBD2. The germline V gene has CDR1 SGHTA and CDR2 FQGNSA. This CDR3 region has 15 residues. Trimming took 5 bases from V and 1 from J; bases not matched to a gene: 3. CDR3 in DNA: TGTGCCAGCAGCAAACTAGCGGGGCGCACAGATACGCAGTATTTT. Amino acid sequence: CASSKLAGRTDTQYF.

V gene TRBV9 combines with J gene TRBJ2-3; TRBD2 matches 10 bases. With V trimmed by 4 bases and J by 5 bases, 10 bases remained unmatched. This CDR3 contains 16 residues. The germline V gene encodes CDR1 SGDLS and CDR2 YYNGEE. CDR3 nucleotide sequence: TGTGCCAGCAGCATTCGAGCGGGAGGGTTTGGAGATACGCAGTATTTT. This encodes CASSIRAGGFGDTQYF.

The chain carries TRBV25-1 and TRBJ2-3, with D tentatively TRBD1 (5 bases). The germline CDR1 and CDR2 sequences are MGHDK and SYGVNS. CDR3 length equals 16 residues. With 3 bases removed from V and 0 bases from J, the gap between germline ends came to 13 bases. The CDR3: CASSEPQGSSTDTQYF. The CDR3 bases are TGTGCCAGCAGTGAGCCCCAGGGCTCTAGCACAGATACGCAGTATTTT.

The CDR3 nucleotides are TGCGCCAGCAGTTCTGGCTGGGGTTCCTACGAGCAGTACTTC. This encodes CASSSGWGSYEQYF. The chain joins TRBV5-1 to TRBJ2-7; unclear D gene. V was shortened by 5 bases and J by 1 base, with 13 bases between the two germline ends. CDR1 SGHRS and CDR2 YFSETQ come from the germline V gene. CDR3 length equals 14 residues.

A remark on this clone: Other nucleotide sequences in the sample specify the same CDR3. J is TRBJ1-5 and V is TRBV7-9, with 9 positions matching TRBD1. Per germline, CDR1 SEHNR and CDR2 FQNEAQ (reference sequence). The J segment lost 2 bases and the V segment lost 5 bases, leaving 4 bases of the junction unmatched. This CDR3 has 15 residues. CDR3 loop: CASSPGQGGNQPQHF. The CDR3 DNA is TGTGCCAGCAGCCCGGGACAGGGTGGCAATCAGCCCCAGCATTTT.

The gene calls are TRBV4-2 and TRBJ2-1; D unclear. The CDR3 has 12 amino acids. Trimming cost V 1 base and J 7 bases, with 5 bases left between them. Germline V gene data show CDR1 as LGHNA and CDR2 as YNFKEQ. The CDR3 region is CASSQGLNEQFF. CDR3 nucleotides: TGTGCCAGCAGCCAAGGGTTAAATGAGCAGTTCTTC.

V usage is TRBV5-1 and J usage is TRBJ2-7; the match to TRBD2 covers 8 bases. The length of the CDR3 is 17 residues. Germline CDR1 and CDR2: SGHRS and YFSETQ. Unmatched junction bases numbered 11, after V lost 0 bases and J lost 3 bases. CDR3 in amino acids: CASSLADLGLVHYEQYF. The CDR3 region has the DNA TGCGCCAGCAGCTTGGCCGATCTGGGACTAGTTCACTACGAGCAGTACTTC.

The genes are TRBV7-8 and TRBJ2-1; 7 bases match TRBD1. CDR1 SGHVS and CDR2 FQNEAQ come from the germline V gene. CDR3 size: 16 residues. The ends lost 1 base at V and 0 bases at J; junction bases unmatched: 3. The CDR3 sequence: CASSLETGTSYNEQFF. CDR3 bases: TGTGCCAGCAGCTTAGAGACAGGGACCTCCTACAATGAGCAGTTCTTC.

In this sample, this clone turned up once. The chain is built from TRBV28 and TRBJ2-5; 12 bases match TRBD2. V shed 5 bases, J shed 4 bases, and the junction held 8 bases outside the gene matches. The CDR3 length is 16 residues. Germline CDR1 MDHEN, CDR2 SYDVKM. Here the CDR3 reads CASSTPTSGRGETQYF. DNA of the CDR3: TGTGCCAGCAGTACCCCGACTAGCGGGAGAGGAGAGACCCAGTACTTC.